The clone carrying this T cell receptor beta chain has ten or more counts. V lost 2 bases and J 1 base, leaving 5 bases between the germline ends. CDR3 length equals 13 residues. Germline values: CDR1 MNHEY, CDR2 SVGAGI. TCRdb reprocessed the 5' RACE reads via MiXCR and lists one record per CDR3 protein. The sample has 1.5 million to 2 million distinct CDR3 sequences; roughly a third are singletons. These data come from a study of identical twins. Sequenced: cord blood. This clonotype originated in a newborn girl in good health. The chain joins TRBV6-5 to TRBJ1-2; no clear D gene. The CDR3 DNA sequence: TGTGCCAGCAGTTACGGCAATAACTATGGCTACACCTTC. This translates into CASSYGNNYGYTF.